This TCR beta chain was found in a study of T cell repertoires in cytomegalovirus infection. Study-level information: Indicated by public TCR beta signatures were CMV infection and matching HLA type.

Whole-study results and caveats: Across the ex vivo response, the dominant clonotypes were HLA-C-restricted CMV-specific TCR beta clonotypes. Individuals carrying CMV plus the relevant HLA were identified by cumulative frequency of public TCR beta families.

TCRdb used MiXCR to reprocess the reads, holding one entry per CDR3 protein. Counted here are approximately 170,000 distinct CDR3 sequences, around an eighth occurring once; the ten biggest clones make up roughly 27%. The V end was cut by 1 base, the J end by 1 base, with 7 bases between. CDR1 is SEHNR, CDR2 FQNEAQ, per germline (reference sequence). This CDR3 spans 14 amino acids. This clonotype showed up many times. Its antigen is not identified. The clonotype was recovered from a human donor in good health (CMV status not recorded). Some clones in this sample may be carry-over from other donors' samples. The chain carries TRBV7-9 and TRBJ1-1; D call uncertain. The sequenced sample was PBMCs. CDR3 sequence: CASSLVGENTEAFF. The CDR3, as DNA: TGTGCCAGCAGCTTAGTAGGAGAGAACACTGAAGCTTTCTTT.